This TCR beta chain was recorded in a study of T cells in localized non-small cell lung cancer. Study-wide results and caveats: Overall survival was longer when the density of T cells in the blood was higher.

About this clone itself: The antigen is unknown.

Sequenced by immunoSEQ multiplex PCR; TCRdb stores in-frame clones only, minus some. The sample has about 57,000 clones, about nine tenths seen once. V was trimmed by 5 bases and J by 0 bases, leaving 20 bases between them. This CDR3 is built from 17 residues. Germline CDR1 SGHAT, CDR2 FQNNGV. The chain combines TRBV11-2 with TRBJ2-7; D possibly matches TRBD1 or TRBD2 (6 bases each). The specimen was peripheral blood, collected before any cancer treatment. This TCR derives from a man aged 35-69 years with stage I lung adenocarcinoma. The CDR3 bases are TGTGCCAGCAGCGAAGGGGGGTGGGACACAGCCTCCTACGAGCAGTACTTC. Residues: CASSEGGWDTASYEQYF.